This TCR beta chain was sequenced during a study of T cell responses to AZD1222 COVID-19 vaccine (dated by TCRdb to the early 2020s). Looking at the study overall: Because spike-specific TCR depth and breadth did not differ between the two schedules, AZD1222 recipients who got a second dose at roughly 4 weeks were pooled with those who got a second dose at roughly 12 weeks. TCR sequencing was performed for about 250 trial participants, of whom about 200 were given two doses of AZD1222 and about 25 were given two doses of MenACWY control vaccine. Enrollment into the trials was organized by age into subgroups of 18-55, 56-69 and 70-plus years, and those subgroups contained about 150, 27 and 61 TCR-sequenced participants, respectively. Study-wide conclusions, independent of this receptor: In the small 56-69-year group, the increase in depth fell short of significance, most likely because of low power. A significant rise in spike-specific TCR breadth and depth was observed after two AZD1222 doses relative to day 0 and relative to MenACWY recipients. Epitopes outside the regions mutated in the B.1.351 and B.1.1.7 variants were reportedly recognized by nearly half of the unique spike-specific TCRs. Only 5 to 7 AZD1222 recipients were SARS-CoV-2 seropositive at baseline, limiting conclusions about previously exposed vaccinees. The vaccine-associated CD4 TCRs covered the entire spike protein, and the dominant responses fell in regions 160-218 and 743-854. Participants were mostly white British, with more females than males. The authors suggested clonal diversity may have been underestimated. Because no day 14 peak-response samples were available, repertoires were characterized only after the peak T cell response.

The CDR3 regions of human TCRbeta chains were subjected to immunosequencing. In the authors' own workflow: TCRs in the repertoires were matched against a reference library of SARS-CoV-2-specific TCRs that had been generated with the MIRA antigen-specificity platform. Breadth meant the fraction of unique TCRs that were SARS-CoV-2-associated, whereas depth meant the fraction of total T cells that were SARS-CoV-2-associated. Each spike-specific TCR was assigned to its reactive spike region and to a CD4 or CD8 class using the MIRA data. Log10-transformed breadth and depth values were compared by one-way ANOVA with Sidak's multiple comparisons tests. The table comes from immuneACCESS by way of TCRdb, which keeps in-frame sequences with V and J called. Part of the clones is missing from these tables; in studies checked, under half for an unresolved V gene and the rest for unknown reasons. V, J and clone size were drawn from that table, and D and trimming were deduced from the DNA. Present in this sample are some 120,000 clones, approximately 85% of which were seen just once. Roughly 1.6% of the sample belongs to the ten largest clones.

Remarks on this clone: This receptor's antigen is unknown. Within one base of it there is no much larger clone, and no base qualities were kept.

Reading the germline V gene gives CDR1 SGHRS and CDR2 YFSETQ. V gives up 0 bases and J gives up 5 bases, and the segment between their germline ends measures 14 bases. The CDR3 sequence holds 15 residues, the cysteine and phenylalanine included. Only the CDR3 portion is preserved as DNA: 45 bases, with reading frame beginning at the first base. This specimen's time point label, per the study, means: baseline before first vaccination. Samples from vaccinated people were obtained from the UK trials COV001 and COV002, which included a single-blind randomized controlled phase 2/3 trial of AZD1222 (ChAdOx1 nCoV-19) in healthy adults. Trial participant PBMC samples were collected at day 0 and day 28 after the second dose for TCRbeta chain sequencing.

Recombination joined TRBV5-1 with TRBJ2-5, with TRBD2 perhaps the D gene, on 6 matching bases. This receptor was identified in an adult in good health. The sample consisted of peripheral blood, taken on day 0 of AZD1222 vaccination. The CDR3 protein: CASSLGAGRKETQYF. Here is the DNA: TGCGCCAGCAGCTTGGGGGCAGGGAGGAAGGAGACCCAGTACTTC.